Here is one T cell receptor beta chain with its context. The length of the CDR3 is 15 residues. Germline values: CDR1 SGDLS, CDR2 YYNGEE. V lost 4 bases and J lost 7; bases outside the gene matches: 11. Survey-level TCR beta sequencing used the immunoSEQ assay. The assay was immunoSEQ multiplex PCR, and TCRdb's table has in-frame clones only and misses some. Of around 50,000 clones listed, more than 85% were seen once; the top ten hold around 10%. The origin of this receptor is a man aged 40-49 years with rheumatoid arthritis. The sample taken for sequencing was PBMCs. The V call is TRBV9, the J call TRBJ2-1; TRBD2 aligns across 7 bases. CDR3 loop: CASSRSSGRPNEQFF. CDR3 bases: TGTGCCAGCAGCCGGTCTAGCGGACGACCTAATGAGCAGTTCTTC.